Below, one T cell receptor (beta chain) is given with its context. This clonotype was observed many times. Its antigen is not yet known. It has no much larger one-base neighbor in the sample; base qualities were not kept. V loses 5 bases, J loses 7 bases, and the germline ends lie 8 bases apart. The germline V gene sets CDR1 to SGHTA and CDR2 to FQGNSA. Measured from the cysteine to the phenylalanine, the CDR3 is 12 residues long. Just the 36-base CDR3 DNA is kept, in frame starting at base 1. These data come from a study of T cell repertoires in cytomegalovirus infection (dated 2019 in TCRdb). Regarding the research as a whole: Donor HLA type was relevant to the analysis, because carriage of CMV infection together with the matching HLA type was indicated by public TCR beta signatures. Here is what the overall study found, with its caveats: In the ex vivo response, HLA-C-restricted CMV-specific TCR beta clonotypes were dominant, and in two of eight donors the single most frequent clonotype came from this HLA-C-restricted group. Carriers of CMV infection plus the relevant HLA type were discriminated by the cumulative frequency of public TCR beta family members in the study cohort and in an independent roughly 320-donor cohort.

The sequencer listed for this sample is Illumina HiSeq 1500. TCRdb reanalyzed the raw reads on its own, using fastp at Q25 for trimming and MiXCR for clone calling, and kept in-frame beta chains. Every distinct CDR3 protein forms one entry, paired with its most common genes and DNA. The sample records about 130,000 distinct CDR3 sequences, approximately 8.8% of which are singletons. The top ten clones comprise roughly 9.1% of the sample. The specimen sequenced was PBMCs. The receptor was derived from a human donor in good health (CMV status not recorded). Some clones in this sample may be carry-over from other donors' samples. Rearrangement joined TRBV7-2 to TRBJ1-4; TRBD1 is a weak D gene call, 5 bases matching. The DNA is TGTGCCAGCAGCCCCCAGGGTGAAAAACTGTTTTTT. This is translated as CASSPQGEKLFF. Where the CDR3 stops, the reference TRBV7-2 and TRBJ1-4 genes take over; the full variable domain is GAGVSQSPSNKVTEKGKDVELRCDPISGHTALYWYRQSLGQGLEFLIYFQGNSAPDKSGLPSDRFSAERTGGSVSTLTIQRTQQEDSAVYLCASSPQGEKLFFGSGTQLSVL.